The 10 T cell receptor beta chains below come from one sample, sequenced in a study of post-analysis software for immune sequencing data. The study, taken as a whole, reports: Patients had higher frequencies than controls of five or six TRBV segments, including TRBV5-6, TRBV5-1 and TRBV20-1.

Unique molecular identifiers tagged the TCR beta cDNA libraries. TCRdb reprocessed the PCR reads with MiXCR, giving one entry per CDR3 protein. The sample holds almost 700,000 distinct CDR3 sequences, around 60% seen once. These TCRs are of unknown antigen specificity. The specimen was blood. These receptor sequences come from a girl aged 2 to 10 with multiple sclerosis.

The chain combines TRBV6-1 with TRBJ1-1; possibly TRBD1 for D (5 bases). This CDR3 is 15 amino acids long. Per germline, CDR1 MNHNS and CDR2 SASEGT. Between the trimmed V and J ends, which lost 3 bases and 5 bases, there was a span of 16 bases. Here the CDR3 reads CASSDIRGERTEAFF. The CDR3 nucleotides are TGTGCCAGCAGTGATATTAGGGGTGAAAGAACTGAAGCTTTCTTT.

This clonotype was counted between two and nine times. This chain connects TRBV20-1 to TRBJ2-3; D might be TRBD2 (6 bases). The germline V gene encodes CDR1 DFQATT and CDR2 SNEGSKA (reference sequence). The V end lost 3 bases, the J end lost 0 bases, and 13 bases lay between the germline ends. The CDR3 consists of 15 residues. The CDR3 loop reads CSASGYGGSTDTQYF. CDR3 coding DNA: TGCAGTGCTAGTGGGTACGGGGGTAGCACAGATACGCAGTATTTT.

This CDR3 is CSASPSDRGSYEQYF. In nucleotides, the CDR3 is TGCAGTGCTAGCCCCTCTGACAGGGGTTCCTACGAGCAGTACTTC. V gene TRBV20-1 combines with J gene TRBJ2-7; 8 bases align to TRBD1. V dropped 3 bases and J dropped 1; count of bases not matched to a gene: 8. The CDR3 has 15 residues. CDR1 and CDR2 (germline): DFQATT, SNEGSKA (reference sequence).

This rearrangement joins TRBV7-2 to TRBJ2-1; D unresolved. The CDR3 extends over 13 amino acids. The V end was cut by 3 bases, the J end by 6 bases, with 9 bases between. Germline V gene data show CDR1 as SGHTA and CDR2 as FQGNSA. The CDR3 region is CASSFQWANEQFF. The CDR3 bases are TGTGCCAGCAGCTTCCAGTGGGCCAATGAGCAGTTCTTC.

The V and J genes are TRBV7-9 and TRBJ2-1; D is uncertain. V lost 2 bases to trimming and J lost 4 bases, with 9 bases between them. The CDR3 extends over 14 amino acids. Germline loops: CDR1 SEHNR, CDR2 FQNEAQ (reference sequence). DNA of the CDR3: TGTGCCAGCAGCTTATCGATTCCGTACAATGAGCAGTTCTTC. It encodes CASSLSIPYNEQFF.

The chain is built from TRBV28 and TRBJ2-1; D perhaps matches TRBD1 (6 bases). This CDR3 comprises 14 residues. Looked up from germline, CDR1 is MDHEN and CDR2 is SYDVKM. V lost 6 bases to trimming and J lost 3 bases, with 12 bases between them. The CDR3 DNA reads TGTGCCAGCAGCCGGGTGGACAGCTACAATGAGCAGTTCTTC. Amino acid sequence: CASSRVDSYNEQFF.

The chain is built from TRBV4-1 and TRBJ2-5; D is unresolved. The V gene's germline CDR1 is MGHRA and CDR2 YSYEKL. The germline V and J ends were trimmed by 0 bases and 2 bases, with 7 bases remaining between them. The CDR3 has 14 residues. The CDR3 coding sequence is TGCGCCAGCAGCCAAGATCCGACGCAAGAGACCCAGTACTTC. Translated, it gives CASSQDPTQETQYF.

This rearrangement joins TRBV29-1 to TRBJ2-7, with D tentatively TRBD2 (5 bases). Germline assignment: CDR1 SQVTM and CDR2 ANQGSEA. This CDR3 contains 12 residues. V was pared by 4 bases and J by 4 bases, with 11 bases between. CDR3 nucleotide sequence: TGCAGCGTTGGGACTTTAGAGTACGAGCAGTACTTC. Amino acids: CSVGTLEYEQYF.

This clonotype has only a few counts. The genes are TRBV5-4 and TRBJ2-1, with TRBD1 identical over 8 bases. The CDR3 is 12 amino acids. Germline V gives CDR1 SGHNT, CDR2 YYREEE (reference sequence). The junction had 2 bases not matched to a gene; V was cut back by 2 bases and J by 10 bases. CDR3 DNA: TGTGCCAGCAGCTTAGGACAGGGCGAGCAGTTCTTC. Translated, it gives CASSLGQGEQFF.

The rearrangement joins TRBV2 to TRBJ2-5; no definite D call. Germline lookup yields CDR1 SNHLY and CDR2 FYNNEI. This CDR3 contains 15 residues. The V and J ends lost 4 bases and 1 base respectively, with 13 bases between them. The CDR3 DNA sequence: TGTGCCAGCAGTGCCCCAGTTCAGGTCCAAGAGACCCAGTACTTC. This codes for CASSAPVQVQETQYF.